What follows describes a single T cell receptor beta chain. Clones were sequenced by immunoSEQ multiplex PCR, and TCRdb holds only the in-frame ones, with some missing. The sample holds about 62,000 clones, roughly 88% seen once. This entry belongs to a study of blood T cell repertoires in COVID-19. Study at large: The cDNA or gDNA used as material had been derived from T cells, B-cell-depleted T cells, or PBMCs.

The receptor's source is a woman over 75 with acute or convalescent COVID-19. Sequences were obtained from peripheral blood.

CDR3 region: CASTTGGVQPQHF. CDR3 nucleotides: TGTGCCAGCACCACAGGGGGCGTTCAGCCCCAGCATTTT. The chain recombines TRBV6-6 with TRBJ1-5; 9 positions agree with TRBD1. Germline V lookup: CDR1 MNHNY, CDR2 SVGAGI (reference sequence). V lost 7 bases and J lost 6; bases outside the gene matches: 4. This CDR3 is 13 amino acids long.